This TCR beta chain was recorded in a study of CD8 T cells in ankylosing spondylitis. Study-wide results and caveats: Significantly higher representation of disease-linked clones was reported for matched ankylosing spondylitis synovial fluid. Disease-associated clonotypes exhibited CD8+ identity and were relatively infrequent in peripheral blood. What seemed typical of ankylosing spondylitis blood was a TCR beta motif built from eight highly homologous variants.

Remarks on this clonotype: Its target is unknown.

Libraries of TCR beta came from quantitative 5'-RACE with molecular barcodes. One entry per CDR3 protein, called by TCRdb with MiXCR from the 5' RACE reads. This table holds 350,000 to 450,000 distinct CDR3 sequences, 20% to 25% found once. J lost 4 bases, V lost 0 bases, and 10 bases had no gene match. Germline V gene data show CDR1 as LGHNA and CDR2 as YNFKEQ. CDR3 length equals 17 residues. The specimen was blood, either unsorted or a sorted T cell fraction (not recorded which). The receptor's source is a male donor with ankylosing spondylitis or in good health (not recorded which). V usage is TRBV4-2 and J usage is TRBJ2-3; TRBD2 matches 7 bases. CDR3 DNA: TGTGCCAGCAGCCAAGAAGCTAGCGGTTTCGAAGCAGATACGCAGTATTTT. Translated: CASSQEASGFEADTQYF.